Listed here are 30 T cell receptor beta chains from one sample, sequenced in a study of T cell changes during pregnancy in multiple sclerosis. Clones were sequenced by immunoSEQ multiplex PCR, and TCRdb holds only the in-frame ones, with some missing. Of 54,000 or so clones listed, 93% are singletons. The source material was CD4+ T cells from peripheral blood mononuclear cells, sampled before pregnancy. The source of these receptors is a female donor with multiple sclerosis, enrolled in a pregnancy study.

The genes are TRBV11-3 and TRBJ2-7; 8 bases align to TRBD1. Germline V CDR1 and CDR2: SGHNT, YENEEA. Trimming at V came to 3 bases and at J to 4 bases, leaving 5 bases not matched to a gene. This CDR3 region has 14 residues. The CDR3 loop reads CASSFGQGRYEQYF. In nucleotides, the CDR3 is TGTGCCAGCAGCTTTGGACAGGGAAGGTACGAGCAGTACTTC.

This clone appeared a few times. The chain combines TRBV5-8 with TRBJ2-1, with 13 bases that match TRBD2. Germline CDR1 SGHTS, CDR2 YDEGEE. Trimming took 5 bases from V and 6 from J; bases not matched to a gene: 8. The CDR3 is 16 residues long. CDR3 nucleotides: TGTGCCAGCAGAACCACCGGACTAGCGGGAGTCAATGAGCAGTTCTTC. Amino acid sequence: CASRTTGLAGVNEQFF.

The J gene is TRBJ2-3, the V gene TRBV7-9, with 12 positions matching TRBD2. The germline CDR1 and CDR2 sequences are SEHNR and FQNEAQ (reference sequence). Germline trimming cut 11 bases from V and 5 bases from J; bases unmatched to any gene: 5. The CDR3 runs to 13 residues. The CDR3 is CALPGLAGDTQYF. The DNA of the CDR3 is TGTGCCTTACCGGGACTAGCGGGAGATACGCAGTATTTT.

The chain recombines TRBV28 with TRBJ1-2; D unresolved. Trimming left V 6 bases short and J 2 bases short, with 13 bases between. The germline V gene encodes CDR1 MDHEN and CDR2 SYDVKM. The CDR3 runs 14 residues. CDR3 region: CASRGGRRNYGYTF. CDR3 sequence (DNA): TGTGCCAGCAGGGGCGGGAGGAGAAACTATGGCTACACCTTC.

The chain combines TRBV6-6 with TRBJ1-2, with a tentative D call TRBD1 (6 bases). V was shortened by 4 bases and J by 2 bases, with 14 bases between the two germline ends. The CDR3 contains 15 residues. Per germline, CDR1 MNHNY and CDR2 SVGAGI (reference sequence). Written as DNA, the CDR3 is TGTGCCAGCAGTTTTGGGGTCAGGGGAAACTATGGCTACACCTTC. It is translated as CASSFGVRGNYGYTF.

The chain is built from TRBV20-1 and TRBJ2-5, with D unresolved. V was cut by 5 bases and J by 5 bases, with 9 bases left in between. Germline V gives CDR1 DFQATT, CDR2 SNEGSKA (reference sequence). This CDR3 has 11 residues. CDR3 sequence: CSASLVETQYF. CDR3 in DNA: TGCAGTGCTTCCCTCGTGGAGACCCAGTACTTC.

J is TRBJ2-1 and V is TRBV27; 12 bases are shared with TRBD2. After removal of 2 bases from V and 4 bases from J, the junction contained 0 bases not matched to a gene. The germline V gene has CDR1 MNHEY and CDR2 SMNVEV (reference sequence). The CDR3 has 15 amino acids. CDR3 nucleotides: TGTGCCAGCAGTTTACTAGCGGGAGGGTACAATGAGCAGTTCTTC. Its protein product is CASSLLAGGYNEQFF.

The chain recombines TRBV7-9 with TRBJ2-1; 7 nucleotides match TRBD2. Looked up from germline, CDR1 is SEHNR and CDR2 is FQNEAQ (reference sequence). The V gene end was trimmed by 1 base and the J gene end by 0 bases; junction bases not matched to a gene: 12. CDR3 length: 19 residues. CDR3 region: CASSLVPSGLRGSYNEQFF. DNA for the CDR3: TGTGCCAGCAGCTTAGTACCTAGCGGATTACGCGGCTCCTACAATGAGCAGTTCTTC.

DNA of the CDR3: TGCGCCAGCAGCTTGCCTGAGACAGCTTCTGGAAACACCATATATTTT. Its translation: CASSLPETASGNTIYF. J is TRBJ1-3 and V is TRBV5-1, with D perhaps TRBD1 (5 bases). The germline CDR1 and CDR2 sequences are SGHRS and YFSETQ. V lost 1 base and J 1 base, leaving 12 bases between the germline ends. CDR3 length equals 16 residues.

The rearrangement joins TRBV11-2 to TRBJ2-1, with 8 bases that match TRBD2. CDR3 length equals 15 residues. From germline, CDR1 is SGHAT and CDR2 FQNNGV. V lost 5 bases, J lost 3 bases, and 6 bases stayed unmatched. The CDR3 sequence is CASSKLAERYNEQFF. Here the CDR3 DNA reads TGTGCCAGCAGCAAACTAGCGGAACGCTACAATGAGCAGTTCTTC.

On this clone: At one end the junction does not follow the germline gene, possibly because of a read error. The rearrangement links TRBV7-7 to TRBJ2-5; D not resolved. The CDR3 length is 13 residues. Germline assignment: CDR1 SSHAT and CDR2 FNYEAQ (reference sequence). The DNA of the CDR3 is TGTGCTAGCAGCTCCAACAGACAAGAGACCCAGTACTTC. It specifies CASSSNRQETQYF.

The chain combines TRBV7-8 with TRBJ1-2; D unclear. The V end lost 1 base, the J end lost 4 bases, and 16 bases lay between the germline ends. Germline-derived CDR1 and CDR2 are SGHVS and FQNEAQ. The length of the CDR3 is 16 residues. The CDR3 region is CASSLELVGAGYGYTF. The CDR3, as DNA: TGTGCCAGCAGCTTAGAACTGGTGGGAGCGGGCTATGGCTACACCTTC. Drawing the rest from reference TRBV7-8 and TRBJ1-2, the complete variable domain is GAGVSQSPRYKVAKRGQDVALRCDPISGHVSLFWYQQALGQGPEFLTYFQNEAQLDKSGLPSDRFFAERPEGSVSTLKIQRTQQEDSAVYLCASSLELVGAGYGYTFGSGTRLTVV.

The chain has TRBV5-1 and TRBJ1-1, with D uncertain. Trimming removed 0 bases from V and 1 base from J, with 16 bases in between. The germline gives CDR1 SGHRS, CDR2 YFSETQ. CDR3 length: 17 residues. This CDR3 reads CASSLEAQGLRNTEAFF. CDR3 sequence (DNA): TGCGCCAGCAGCTTGGAGGCCCAAGGACTGAGGAACACTGAAGCTTTCTTT.

The rearrangement links TRBV28 to TRBJ2-1; TRBD2 aligns across 15 bases. V lost 3 bases, J lost 15 bases, and 3 bases stayed unmatched. This CDR3 region has 13 residues. Germline V CDR1 and CDR2: MDHEN, SYDVKM. CDR3 bases: TGTGCCAGCAGTTTGGGACTAGCGGGAGGCCGGTTCTTC. It translates to CASSLGLAGGRFF.

The chain recombines TRBV7-8 with TRBJ1-3; D unresolved. Between the trimmed V and J ends, which lost 2 bases and 4 bases, there was a span of 9 bases. The CDR3 runs to 14 residues. Germline-derived CDR1 and CDR2 are SGHVS and FQNEAQ. The CDR3 region is CASSLSGEGNTIYF. The CDR3 nucleotides read TGTGCCAGCAGCTTATCCGGGGAGGGAAACACCATATATTTT.

This chain links TRBV7-9 with TRBJ2-1, with a weak D call TRBD2 (6 bases). Germline CDR1 SEHNR, CDR2 FQNEAQ (reference sequence). The CDR3 has 15 amino acids. The V end was cut by 4 bases, the J end by 0 bases, with 10 bases between. As DNA, the CDR3 is TGTGCCAGCAGCTCGATCGGGGGCTCCTACAATGAGCAGTTCTTC. Its translation: CASSSIGGSYNEQFF.

Notes on this clone: Its ends do not fully match the called genes, so a read error is possible. The rearrangement uses TRBV7-7 and TRBJ2-5, with 14 bases matching TRBD2. The CDR3 is 16 amino acids. Germline V CDR1 and CDR2: SSHAT, FNYEAQ (reference sequence). The CDR3 sequence is CASSVTSGRAGETQYF. The CDR3 nucleotides read TGTGCTAGCAGCGTGACTAGCGGGAGGGCCGGGGAGACCCAGTACTTC.

The chain combines TRBV7-2 with TRBJ1-1; possible D gene TRBD1, 6 bases. Per germline, CDR1 SGHTA and CDR2 FQGNSA. The CDR3 length is 15 residues. With 0 bases removed from V and 1 base from J, the gap between germline ends came to 9 bases. The CDR3 sequence is CASSLAGGRNTEAFF. For the CDR3, the DNA is TGTGCCAGCAGCTTAGCGGGGGGGCGGAACACTGAAGCTTTCTTT. Drawing the rest from reference TRBV7-2 and TRBJ1-1, the complete variable domain is GAGVSQSPSNKVTEKGKDVELRCDPISGHTALYWYRQSLGQGLEFLIYFQGNSAPDKSGLPSDRFSAERTGGSVSTLTIQRTQQEDSAVYLCASSLAGGRNTEAFFGQGTRLTVV.

This chain joins TRBV11-2 and TRBJ2-7; D perhaps matches TRBD2 (6 bases). Germline CDR1 is SGHAT and CDR2 is FQNNGV. CDR3 length: 13 amino acids. V lost 3 bases, J lost 7 bases, and 13 bases lay in between. The CDR3 DNA is TGTGCCAGCAGCTTCAGACTAGAGGGAGAGCAGTACTTC. It encodes CASSFRLEGEQYF.

This rearrangement joins TRBV7-9 to TRBJ2-7, with TRBD2 identical over 7 bases. V gave up 5 bases and J gave up 5 bases; unmatched junction bases: 9. The germline V gene encodes CDR1 SEHNR and CDR2 FQNEAQ (reference sequence). The CDR3 is 14 amino acids. In DNA, the CDR3 is TGTGCCAGCAGCCCTTACGGACTAGTCCACGAGCAGTACTTC. Its protein is CASSPYGLVHEQYF. Using reference TRBV7-9 and TRBJ2-7 for the parts outside the CDR3, the full variable domain is DTGVSQNPRHKITKRGQNVTFRCDPISEHNRLYWYRQTLGQGPEFLTYFQNEAQLEKSRLLSDRFSAERPKGSFSTLEIQRTEQGDSAMYLCASSPYGLVHEQYFGPGTRLTVT.

This clone was recorded only once. The CDR3 sequence is CASSLEGLTYEQYF. In DNA form, the CDR3 reads TGTGCCAGCAGCTTAGAAGGACTCACCTACGAGCAGTACTTC. The chain has TRBV7-2 and TRBJ2-7; D is possibly TRBD2 (5 bases). V was shortened by 1 base and J by 2 bases, with 9 bases between the two germline ends. The CDR3 spans 14 residues. CDR1 and CDR2 from the germline V gene are SGHTA and FQGNSA.

This sequence joins TRBV19 and TRBJ2-7, with 8 nucleotides matching TRBD1. With 4 bases clipped from V and 4 bases from J, the junction kept 6 bases outside the gene matches. The CDR3 loop spans 14 amino acids. Germline V gives CDR1 LNHDA, CDR2 SQIVND (reference sequence). The CDR3 nucleotides read TGTGCCAGTAGTAACGACAGGGGTAGGTACGAGCAGTACTTC. As protein: CASSNDRGRYEQYF.

This chain uses TRBV11-2 with TRBJ2-3; D may be TRBD1 (6 bases). The CDR3 contains 13 residues. The germline CDR1 and CDR2 sequences are SGHAT and FQNNGV. Trimming took off 3 bases at V and 6 bases at J, with 10 bases between the two ends. CDR3 sequence reads: CASSFRGQDTQYF. The CDR3 nucleotides read TGTGCCAGCAGCTTCAGGGGTCAGGATACGCAGTATTTT.

The chain couples TRBV5-6 to TRBJ1-5; 9 positions match TRBD1. The trim removed 4 bases at V and 3 bases at J, leaving 14 bases unmatched. CDR1 is SGHDT, CDR2 YYEEEE, per germline. CDR3 length equals 18 residues. CDR3: CASSAPRDRAPFNQPQHF. The CDR3, as DNA: TGTGCCAGCAGCGCCCCCCGGGACAGGGCCCCGTTCAATCAGCCCCAGCATTTT.

The CDR3 reads CASSLGRGSTEAFF. The CDR3 nucleotides are TGTGCCAGCAGCTTGGGCCGGGGGTCGACTGAAGCTTTCTTT. The chain uses TRBV7-3 and TRBJ1-1; possible D gene TRBD1, 5 bases. Germline V lookup: CDR1 SGHTA, CDR2 FQGTGA. The CDR3 totals 14 residues. The V end lost 3 bases, the J end lost 5 bases, and 13 bases lay between the germline ends.

The chain carries TRBV5-6 and TRBJ1-1; 7 bases align to TRBD1. Germline V gene sequence: CDR1 SGHDT, CDR2 YYEEEE. V lost 4 bases to trimming and J lost 0 bases; unmatched junction nucleotides: 15. The CDR3 sequence is 18 residues long. CDR3: CASSPIYTRGLMNTEAFF. The CDR3 nucleotides are TGTGCCAGCAGCCCCATATATACGAGGGGGCTGATGAACACTGAAGCTTTCTTT. Full variable domain (remainder filled in from reference TRBV5-6 and TRBJ1-1): DAGVTQSPTHLIKTRGQQVTLRCSPKSGHDTVSWYQQALGQGPQFIFQYYEEEERQRGNFPDRFSGHQFPNYSSELNVNALLLGDSALYLCASSPIYTRGLMNTEAFFGQGTRLTVV.

This clone was picked up one time. The chain couples TRBV7-8 to TRBJ1-3, with TRBD1 identical over 8 bases. The J segment lost 4 bases and the V segment lost 5 bases, leaving 22 bases of the junction unmatched. The CDR3 loop spans 20 amino acids. Germline V CDR1 and CDR2: SGHVS, FQNEAQ. The CDR3 spells CASSAPGPGQGFRRGNTIYF. CDR3 bases: TGTGCCAGCAGCGCTCCGGGTCCCGGACAGGGCTTCAGGCGAGGAAACACCATATATTTT.

V usage is TRBV11-3 and J usage is TRBJ2-1; 8 nucleotides agree with TRBD1. CDR3 length equals 20 residues. The junction had 13 bases not matched to a gene; V was cut back by 0 bases and J by 0 bases. Germline lookup yields CDR1 SGHNT and CDR2 YENEEA. The CDR3 DNA is TGTGCCAGCAGCTTAGAGGGGACAGGCCTGGTTGGGGGCTCCTACAATGAGCAGTTCTTC. Translation gives CASSLEGTGLVGGSYNEQFF.

The rearrangement uses TRBV7-2 and TRBJ2-1; 8 bases fit TRBD2. Germline CDR1 reads SGHTA; CDR2 reads FQGNSA. The CDR3 is made up of 15 amino acids. The junction had 7 bases not matched to a gene; V was cut back by 1 base and J by 8 bases. CDR3 region: CASSLEGTRLHEQFF. In nucleotides, the CDR3 is TGTGCCAGCAGCTTAGAAGGGACTAGGCTCCATGAGCAGTTCTTC.

V gene TRBV29-1 combines with J gene TRBJ2-7, with D possibly matching TRBD1 (6 bases). Looked up from germline, CDR1 is SQVTM and CDR2 is ANQGSEA. V was shortened by 3 bases and J by 3 bases, with 15 bases between the two germline ends. This CDR3 contains 14 residues. DNA of the CDR3: TGCAGCGTTGACATCCCAGGACAGAGCTACGAGCAGTACTTC. This codes for CSVDIPGQSYEQYF.